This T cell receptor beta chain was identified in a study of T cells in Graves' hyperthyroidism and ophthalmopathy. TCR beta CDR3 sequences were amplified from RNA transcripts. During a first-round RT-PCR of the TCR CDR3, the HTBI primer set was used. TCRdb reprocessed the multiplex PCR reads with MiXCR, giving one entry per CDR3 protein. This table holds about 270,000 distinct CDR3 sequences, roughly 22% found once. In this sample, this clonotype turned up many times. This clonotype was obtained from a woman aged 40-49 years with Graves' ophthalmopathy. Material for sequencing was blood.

The CDR3 protein is CASSLTTGSTEAFF. The DNA of the CDR3 is TGCGCCAGCAGCTTGACGACAGGGTCAACTGAAGCTTTCTTT. The chain employs TRBV5-1 and TRBJ1-1; 7 bases are a match to TRBD1. The CDR3 loop spans 14 amino acids. CDR1 SGHRS and CDR2 YFSETQ come from the germline V gene. Germline trimming cut 1 base from V and 5 bases from J; bases unmatched to any gene: 5. Combining the CDR3 with reference TRBV5-1 and TRBJ1-1 gives the whole variable domain KAGVTQTPRYLIKTRGQQVTLSCSPISGHRSVSWYQQTPGQGLQFLFEYFSETQRNKGNFPGRFSGRQFSNSRSEMNVSTLELGDSALYLCASSLTTGSTEAFFGQGTRLTVV.